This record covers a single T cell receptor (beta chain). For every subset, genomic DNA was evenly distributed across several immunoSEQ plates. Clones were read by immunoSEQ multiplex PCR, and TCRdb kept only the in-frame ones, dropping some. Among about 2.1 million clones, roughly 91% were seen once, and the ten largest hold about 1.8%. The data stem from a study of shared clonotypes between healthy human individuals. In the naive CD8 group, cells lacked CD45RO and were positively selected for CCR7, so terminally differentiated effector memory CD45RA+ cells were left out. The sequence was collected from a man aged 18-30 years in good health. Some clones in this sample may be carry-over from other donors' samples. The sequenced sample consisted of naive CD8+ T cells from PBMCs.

CDR3 bases: TGTGCCAGCAGCCCCCCAGGGGGCGAGGGGGAGCTGTTTTTT. Translation gives CASSPPGGEGELFF. The genes are TRBV7-9 and TRBJ2-2; 8 bases are shared with TRBD1. In germline, CDR1 is SEHNR, CDR2 FQNEAQ (reference sequence). Trimming removed 5 bases from V and 8 bases from J; junction bases left unmatched: 7. The CDR3 extends over 14 amino acids.